The entry below describes one T cell receptor (beta chain). Its antigen remains unidentified. With 60 Vbeta and 13 Jbeta primers, the PCR was carried out. Libraries were prepared by immunoSEQ multiplex PCR; TCRdb keeps only in-frame clonotypes and omits some of them. The sample lists about 150,000 clones; about four fifths were seen once. The sample originates from a study of cytomegalovirus exposure and HLA in healthy donors. Study conclusions and caveats: Researchers catalogued approximately 160 TCR beta chains as cytomegalovirus-associated. As a later analysis showed, a missense DCLRE1C variant was linked to trimming of TCR beta V- and J-genes.

V shed 0 bases and J shed 3 bases, with 18 bases lying between them. The CDR3 runs 17 residues. Germline CDR1 reads MGHRA; CDR2 reads YSYEKL. The rearrangement links TRBV4-1 to TRBJ2-7; TRBD2 might be the D (6 bases). The TCR sequence derives from a man younger than 40 in good health and CMV-seropositive. Sequenced sample: PBMCs. The CDR3 sequence is CASSQDPSPGTGYEQYF. The CDR3 DNA follows: TGCGCCAGCAGCCAAGATCCGAGCCCCGGGACTGGCTACGAGCAGTACTTC.